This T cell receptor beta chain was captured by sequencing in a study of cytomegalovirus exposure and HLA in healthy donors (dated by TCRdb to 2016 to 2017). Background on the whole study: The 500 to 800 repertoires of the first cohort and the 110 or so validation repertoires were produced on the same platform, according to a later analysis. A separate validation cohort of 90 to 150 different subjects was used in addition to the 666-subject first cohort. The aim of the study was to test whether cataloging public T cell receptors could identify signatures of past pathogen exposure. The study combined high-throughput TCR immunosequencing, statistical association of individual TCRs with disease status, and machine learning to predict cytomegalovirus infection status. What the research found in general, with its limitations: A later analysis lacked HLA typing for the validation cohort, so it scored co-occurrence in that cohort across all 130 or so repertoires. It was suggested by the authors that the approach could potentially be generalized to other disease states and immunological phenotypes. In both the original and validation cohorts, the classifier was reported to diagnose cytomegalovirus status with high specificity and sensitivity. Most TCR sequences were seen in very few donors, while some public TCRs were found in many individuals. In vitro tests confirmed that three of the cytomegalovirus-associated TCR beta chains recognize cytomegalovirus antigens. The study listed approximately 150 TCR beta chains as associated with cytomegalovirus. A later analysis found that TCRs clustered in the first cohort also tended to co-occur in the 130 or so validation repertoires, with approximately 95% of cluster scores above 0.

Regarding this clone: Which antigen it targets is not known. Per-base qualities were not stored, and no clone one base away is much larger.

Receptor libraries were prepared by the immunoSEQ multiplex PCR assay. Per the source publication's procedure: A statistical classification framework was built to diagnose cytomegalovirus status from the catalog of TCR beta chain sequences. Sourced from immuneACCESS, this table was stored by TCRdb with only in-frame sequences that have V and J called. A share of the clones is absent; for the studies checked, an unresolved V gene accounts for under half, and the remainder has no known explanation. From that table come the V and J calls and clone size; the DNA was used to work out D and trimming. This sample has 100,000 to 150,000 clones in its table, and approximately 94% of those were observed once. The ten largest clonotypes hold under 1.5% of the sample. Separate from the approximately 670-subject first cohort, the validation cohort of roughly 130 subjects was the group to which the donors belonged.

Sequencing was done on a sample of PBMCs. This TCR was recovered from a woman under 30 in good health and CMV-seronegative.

The CDR3 reads as follows: CASKSGGVYNEQFF. The DNA sequence is given as TGTGCCAGCAAGAGCGGGGGGGTTTACAATGAGCAGTTCTTC. The chain couples TRBV2 to TRBJ2-1, with 10 bases aligning to TRBD2. The CDR3 sequence holds 14 residues, the cysteine and phenylalanine included. The sequence is cut down to CDR3 DNA, 42 bases in frame from base 1. As encoded in the germline V gene, CDR1 is SNHLY while CDR2 is FYNNEI. V is cut back by 7 bases and J by 4 bases, with 4 bases in the junction unmatched.